A single sample is the source of the 23 T cell receptor beta chains below, sequenced in a study of blood T cell repertoires in COVID-19. Only in-frame clones appear in the TCRdb table, and some are missing; sequencing was by immunoSEQ multiplex PCR. The sample holds 50,000 to 85,000 clones, roughly 77% seen once. The sample comprised peripheral blood. The receptors stem from a human donor in a cohort sampled during active COVID-19.

V is TRBV2 and J is TRBJ2-5; 14 bases are a match to TRBD2. Germline V lookup: CDR1 SNHLY, CDR2 FYNNEI. CDR3 size: 16 residues. With V trimmed by 6 bases and J by 3 bases, 6 bases remained unmatched. CDR3 in amino acids: CASSAGTSGRKETQYF. The CDR3 DNA reads TGTGCCAGCAGCGCCGGGACTAGCGGGAGAAAAGAGACCCAGTACTTC.

As DNA, the CDR3 is TGTGCCAGTAGTGCCGGGACAGCGGGCAAAAACATTCAGTACTTC. As protein: CASSAGTAGKNIQYF. The chain uses TRBV19 and TRBJ2-4, with D perhaps matching TRBD1 (7 bases). Germline CDR1 is LNHDA and CDR2 is SQIVND (reference sequence). Trimming removed 5 bases at V and 3 bases at J, with 14 bases between. This CDR3 region has 15 residues.

V gene TRBV2 combines with J gene TRBJ1-1; D might be TRBD1 (6 bases). In germline, CDR1 is SNHLY, CDR2 FYNNEI. The V gene lost 6 bases and the J gene lost 3 bases, with 14 bases spanning the gap. The CDR3 extends over 14 amino acids. In DNA, the CDR3 is TGTGCCAGCAGCCAACAGGGCTTCGACACTGAAGCTTTCTTT. This gives the protein CASSQQGFDTEAFF.

This chain uses TRBV6-5 with TRBJ2-4; D may be TRBD1 (5 bases). With 5 bases removed from V and 9 bases from J, the gap between germline ends came to 17 bases. Germline V gene data show CDR1 as MNHEY and CDR2 as SVGAGI. CDR3 size: 14 residues. CDR3 coding DNA: TGTGCCAGCAGTCCCTCGGACAAGGTGGGCATTCAGTACTTC. Translation gives CASSPSDKVGIQYF.

This chain links TRBV28 with TRBJ1-1; TRBD1 matches 9 bases. This CDR3 has 14 amino acids. V lost 2 bases to trimming and J lost 10 bases; unmatched junction nucleotides: 8. Looked up from germline, CDR1 is MDHEN and CDR2 is SYDVKM. The CDR3 loop reads CASSLGTGGRVAFF. CDR3 DNA sequence: TGTGCCAGCAGTTTAGGTACAGGGGGCAGGGTAGCTTTCTTT.

This sequence joins TRBV11-3 and TRBJ2-7; 11 nucleotides agree with TRBD2. The CDR3 spans 16 residues. V lost 4 bases to trimming and J lost 3 bases; unmatched junction nucleotides: 8. Germline CDR1 is SGHNT and CDR2 is YENEEA. The CDR3 DNA sequence: TGTGCCAGCAGCTCTCCTAGCGGGAGGTTCAACTACGAGCAGTACTTC. Encoded protein: CASSSPSGRFNYEQYF.

The chain has TRBV6-6 and TRBJ1-5; 9 bases are a match to TRBD1. CDR1 is MNHNY, CDR2 SVGAGI, per germline (reference sequence). The V gene end was trimmed by 6 bases and the J gene end by 5 bases; junction bases not matched to a gene: 2. The CDR3 runs to 13 residues. The CDR3: CASRRQGDQPQHF. In nucleotides, the CDR3 is TGTGCCAGCAGGAGACAGGGGGATCAGCCCCAGCATTTT.

CDR3 amino acids: CSVEDSRGLSSYEQYF. The CDR3 DNA reads TGCAGCGTTGAAGATTCCAGGGGGTTGAGCTCCTACGAGCAGTACTTC. The chain combines TRBV29-1 with TRBJ2-7; 7 bases align to TRBD1. Germline CDR1 is SQVTM and CDR2 is ANQGSEA. The CDR3 spans 16 residues. J lost 0 bases, V lost 0 bases, and 8 bases had no gene match.

V gene TRBV5-1 combines with J gene TRBJ1-2; the D is unclear. The V end lost 5 bases, the J end lost 3 bases, and 11 bases lay between the germline ends. The CDR3 contains 13 residues. Germline V gene sequence: CDR1 SGHRS, CDR2 YFSETQ. The CDR3 loop reads CASSSGLHYGYTF. As DNA, the CDR3 is TGCGCCAGCAGTTCCGGGTTACACTATGGCTACACCTTC.

This sequence joins TRBV15 and TRBJ2-7; TRBD1 aligns across 8 bases. The V gene end was trimmed by 0 bases and the J gene end by 1 base; junction bases not matched to a gene: 5. The CDR3 has 16 amino acids. Per the germline V gene, CDR1 is LNHNV and CDR2 is YYDKDF (reference sequence). The CDR3 DNA reads TGTGCCACCAGCAGAGAGGCGGGACAGGCTTCCTACGAGCAGTACTTC. Protein: CATSREAGQASYEQYF.

The CDR3 sequence is CASSQENSPLHF. CDR3 DNA sequence: TGCGCCAGCAGCCAGGAGAATTCACCCCTCCACTTT. The chain combines TRBV4-3 with TRBJ1-6; D is unresolved. The V and J ends lost 3 bases and 7 bases respectively, with 4 bases between them. The CDR3 extends over 12 amino acids. Germline V CDR1 and CDR2: LGHNA, YSLEER.

The sample holds a few counts of this clone. The V call is TRBV7-9, the J call TRBJ2-7, with 7 bases that match TRBD1. J lost 0 bases, V lost 2 bases, and 4 bases had no gene match. Looked up from germline, CDR1 is SEHNR and CDR2 is FQNEAQ (reference sequence). The length of the CDR3 is 15 residues. The CDR3 DNA reads as TGTGCCAGCAGCTTATTCCGGGACAGCTCCTACGAGCAGTACTTC. Translated: CASSLFRDSSYEQYF.

This clone was seen more than once but under ten times. This chain connects TRBV19 to TRBJ1-2; no definite D call. Germline CDR1 reads LNHDA; CDR2 reads SQIVND (reference sequence). This CDR3 has 11 amino acids. V was pared by 5 bases and J by 2 bases, with 3 bases between. The CDR3 loop is CASSQNYGYTF. CDR3 sequence (DNA): TGTGCCAGTAGTCAAAACTATGGCTACACCTTC.

The chain uses TRBV28 and TRBJ1-1, with a tentative D call TRBD1 (5 bases). V lost 6 bases, J lost 0 bases, and 11 bases lay in between. The V gene's germline CDR1 is MDHEN and CDR2 SYDVKM. The CDR3 runs 14 residues. CDR3 in amino acids: CASSPTALNTEAFF. The CDR3 DNA reads as TGTGCCAGCAGCCCGACAGCCTTGAACACTGAAGCTTTCTTT.

V usage is TRBV6-5 and J usage is TRBJ1-1; D may be TRBD1 (5 bases). V was trimmed by 5 bases and J by 1 base, leaving 14 bases between them. This CDR3 contains 15 residues. Per the germline V gene, CDR1 is MNHEY and CDR2 is SVGAGI. CDR3: CASSTYWGGNTEAFF. The CDR3 DNA is TGTGCCAGCAGTACCTATTGGGGCGGGAACACTGAAGCTTTCTTT.

The chain employs TRBV29-1 and TRBJ2-7, with unresolved D. The CDR3 consists of 13 residues. Germline V CDR1 and CDR2: SQVTM, ANQGSEA. V gave up 5 bases and J gave up 0 bases, with 11 bases separating them. CDR3 loop: CSVFALPSYEQYF. Here the CDR3 DNA reads TGCAGCGTTTTCGCGTTACCCTCCTACGAGCAGTACTTC.

This chain's CDR3 is CASSQAGTNTGELFF. The CDR3 coding sequence is TGTGCCAGCAGCCAGGCCGGGACGAACACCGGGGAGCTGTTTTTT. J is TRBJ2-2 and V is TRBV6-5; D may be TRBD2 (5 bases). CDR1 and CDR2 (germline): MNHEY, SVGAGI. This CDR3 spans 15 amino acids. The ends were cut back, 6 bases at V and 0 bases at J, with 11 bases in the middle.

The rearrangement uses TRBV19 and TRBJ1-5; a possible D gene is TRBD1 (5 bases). Trimming removed 3 bases at V and 7 bases at J, with 10 bases between. The germline V gene encodes CDR1 LNHDA and CDR2 SQIVND (reference sequence). This CDR3 spans 13 amino acids. The CDR3: CASSMGGFQPQHF. DNA of the CDR3: TGTGCCAGTAGTATGGGGGGATTCCAGCCCCAGCATTTT.

The chain combines TRBV7-3 with TRBJ2-3; the D gene is possibly TRBD2 (5 bases). Trimming stripped 5 bases from V and 0 bases from J, with 9 bases between. The CDR3 spans 14 residues. CDR1 and CDR2 (germline): SGHTA, FQGTGA. The CDR3 nucleotides are TGTGCCAGCAGCCCCGGACTTAGCACAGATACGCAGTATTTT. Protein: CASSPGLSTDTQYF.

The V gene is TRBV6-5, the J gene TRBJ1-2; D is undetermined. Trimming stripped 0 bases from V and 1 base from J, with 3 bases between. CDR1 and CDR2 (germline): MNHEY, SVGAGI. The CDR3 sequence is 13 residues long. In DNA form, the CDR3 reads TGTGCCAGCAGTTACTCGAGTAACTATGGCTACACCTTC. Residues: CASSYSSNYGYTF.

The chain combines TRBV7-2 with TRBJ1-5, with D tentatively TRBD1 (6 bases). The V end lost 5 bases, the J end lost 4 bases, and 15 bases lay between the germline ends. The germline gives CDR1 SGHTA, CDR2 FQGNSA. The CDR3 has 15 residues. The CDR3 loop is CASSKGGTHNQPQHF. The DNA for the CDR3 is TGTGCCAGCAGCAAGGGAGGGACACATAATCAGCCCCAGCATTTT.

The rearrangement joins TRBV6-2 or TRBV6-3 to TRBJ1-5, with D possibly TRBD1 on 5 matching bases. The germline CDR1 and CDR2 sequences are MNHEY and SVGEGT. The CDR3 has 15 amino acids. Trimming removed 5 bases at V and 0 bases at J, with 11 bases between. CDR3: CASSRLGGSNQPQHF. The CDR3, as DNA: TGTGCCAGCAGTAGGTTGGGGGGTAGCAATCAGCCCCAGCATTTT.

This chain joins TRBV30 and TRBJ2-6; D might be TRBD1 (5 bases). This CDR3 has 15 residues. Trimming stripped 0 bases from V and 1 base from J, with 7 bases between. Germline values: CDR1 GTSNPN, CDR2 SVGIG (reference sequence). CDR3 sequence reads: CAWSVPGSGANVLTF. CDR3 sequence (DNA): TGTGCCTGGAGTGTACCAGGGTCTGGGGCCAACGTCCTGACTTTC.